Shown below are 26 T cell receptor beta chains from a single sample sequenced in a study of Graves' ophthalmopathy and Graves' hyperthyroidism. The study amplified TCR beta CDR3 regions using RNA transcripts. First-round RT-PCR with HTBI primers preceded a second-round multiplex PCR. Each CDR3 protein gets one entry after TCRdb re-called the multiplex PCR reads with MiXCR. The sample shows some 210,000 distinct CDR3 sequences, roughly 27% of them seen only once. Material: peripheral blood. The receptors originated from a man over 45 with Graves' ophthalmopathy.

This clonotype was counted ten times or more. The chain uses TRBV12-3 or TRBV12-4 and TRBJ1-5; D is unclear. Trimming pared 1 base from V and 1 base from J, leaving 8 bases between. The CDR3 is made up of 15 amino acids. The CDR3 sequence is CASSLGTSSNQPQHF. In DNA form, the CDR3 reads TGTGCCAGCAGTTTAGGGACCTCCAGCAATCAGCCCCAGCATTTT.

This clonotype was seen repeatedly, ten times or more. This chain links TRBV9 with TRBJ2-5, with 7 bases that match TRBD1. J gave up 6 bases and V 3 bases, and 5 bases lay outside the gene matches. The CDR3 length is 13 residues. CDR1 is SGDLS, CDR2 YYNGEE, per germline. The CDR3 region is CASSAGQEKTQYF. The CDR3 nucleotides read TGTGCCAGCAGCGCTGGACAGGAGAAGACCCAGTACTTC. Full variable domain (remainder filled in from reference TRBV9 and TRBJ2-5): DSGVTQTPKHLITATGQRVTLRCSPRSGDLSVYWYQQSLDQGLQFLIQYYNGEERAKGNILERFSAQQFPDLHSELNLSSLELGDSALYFCASSAGQEKTQYFGPGTRLLVL.

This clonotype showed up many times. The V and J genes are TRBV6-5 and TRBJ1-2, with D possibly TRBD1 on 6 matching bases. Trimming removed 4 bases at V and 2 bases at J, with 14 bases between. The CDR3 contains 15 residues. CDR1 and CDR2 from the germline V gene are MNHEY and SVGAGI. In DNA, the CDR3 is TGTGCCAGCAGTTTACACAGGGCTTCCAACTATGGCTACACCTTC. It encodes CASSLHRASNYGYTF.

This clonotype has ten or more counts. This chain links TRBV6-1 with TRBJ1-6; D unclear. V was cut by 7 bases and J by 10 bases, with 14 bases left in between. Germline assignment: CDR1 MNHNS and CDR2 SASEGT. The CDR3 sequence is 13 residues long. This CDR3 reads CASKAQQESPLHF. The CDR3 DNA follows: TGTGCCAGCAAAGCGCAGCAGGAGTCACCCCTCCACTTT.

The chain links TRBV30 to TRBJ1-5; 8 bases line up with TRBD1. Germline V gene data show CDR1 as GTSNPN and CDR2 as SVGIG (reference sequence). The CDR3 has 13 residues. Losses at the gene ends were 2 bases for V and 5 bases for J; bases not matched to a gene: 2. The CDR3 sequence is CAWSSQGDQPQHF. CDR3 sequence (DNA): TGTGCCTGGAGTTCACAGGGGGATCAGCCCCAGCATTTT. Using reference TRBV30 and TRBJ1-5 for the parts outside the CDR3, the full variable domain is SQTIHQWPATLVQPVGSPLSLECTVEGTSNPNLYWYRQAAGRGLQLLFYSVGIGQISSEVPQNLSASRPQDRQFILSSKKLLLSDSGFYLCAWSSQGDQPQHFGDGTRLSIL.

The CDR3 DNA sequence: TGTGCCAGCAGCCCCCGGGGCGCCTTGATGAACACTGAAGCTTTCTTT. It translates to CASSPRGALMNTEAFF. The chain recombines TRBV11-2 with TRBJ1-1; a possible D gene is TRBD1 (5 bases). V lost 5 bases and J 0 bases, leaving 16 bases between the germline ends. The germline V gene has CDR1 SGHAT and CDR2 FQNNGV. This CDR3 region has 16 residues.

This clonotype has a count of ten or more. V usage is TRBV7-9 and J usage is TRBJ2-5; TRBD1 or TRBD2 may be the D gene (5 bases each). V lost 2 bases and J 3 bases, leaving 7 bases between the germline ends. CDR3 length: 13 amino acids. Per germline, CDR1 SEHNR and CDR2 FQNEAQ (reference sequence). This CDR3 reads CASSLLGEETQYF. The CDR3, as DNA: TGTGCCAGCAGCTTATTGGGGGAAGAGACCCAGTACTTC.

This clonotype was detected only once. CDR3 sequence: CASSYVLLSLDPAAAETQYF. Here the CDR3 DNA reads TGTGCCAGCAGTTACGTTCTTTTGTCCCTGGACCCGGCGGCGGCGGAGACCCAGTACTTC. This chain uses TRBV6-2 or TRBV6-3 with TRBJ2-5; D not resolved. CDR1 is MNHEY, CDR2 SVGEGT, per germline. The CDR3 length is 20 residues. The V gene lost 2 bases and the J gene lost 5 bases, with 30 bases spanning the gap.

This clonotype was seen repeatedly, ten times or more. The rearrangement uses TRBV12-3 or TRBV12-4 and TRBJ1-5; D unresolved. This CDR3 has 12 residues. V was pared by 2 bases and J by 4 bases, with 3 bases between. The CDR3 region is CASSLINQPQHF. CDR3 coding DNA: TGTGCCAGCAGTTTAATAAATCAGCCCCAGCATTTT.

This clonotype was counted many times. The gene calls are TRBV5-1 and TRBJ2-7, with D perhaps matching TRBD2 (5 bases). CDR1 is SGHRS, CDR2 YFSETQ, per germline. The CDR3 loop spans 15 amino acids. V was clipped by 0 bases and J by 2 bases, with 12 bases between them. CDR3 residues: CASSLVAGNTYEQYF. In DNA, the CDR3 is TGCGCCAGCAGCTTGGTGGCGGGTAATACCTACGAGCAGTACTTC.

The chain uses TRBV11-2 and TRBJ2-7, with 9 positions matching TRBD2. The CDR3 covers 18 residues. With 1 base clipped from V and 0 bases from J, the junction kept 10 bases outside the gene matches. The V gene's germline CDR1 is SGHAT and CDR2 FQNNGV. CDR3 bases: TGTGCCAGCAGCTTAGGGTCGCGGGAGGGCCCGAGCTCCTACGAGCAGTACTTC. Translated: CASSLGSREGPSSYEQYF.

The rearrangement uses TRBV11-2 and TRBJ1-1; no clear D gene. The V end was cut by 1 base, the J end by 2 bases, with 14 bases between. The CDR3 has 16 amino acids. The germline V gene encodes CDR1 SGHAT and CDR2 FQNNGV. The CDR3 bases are TGTGCCAGCAGCTTAGGTGGTCGGGTCCCTAACACTGAAGCTTTCTTT. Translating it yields CASSLGGRVPNTEAFF.

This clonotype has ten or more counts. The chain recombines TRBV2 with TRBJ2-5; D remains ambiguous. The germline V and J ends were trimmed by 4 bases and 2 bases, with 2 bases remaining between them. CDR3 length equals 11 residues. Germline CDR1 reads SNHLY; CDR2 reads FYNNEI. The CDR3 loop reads CASSGQETQYF. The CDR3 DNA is TGTGCCAGCAGTGGACAAGAGACCCAGTACTTC.

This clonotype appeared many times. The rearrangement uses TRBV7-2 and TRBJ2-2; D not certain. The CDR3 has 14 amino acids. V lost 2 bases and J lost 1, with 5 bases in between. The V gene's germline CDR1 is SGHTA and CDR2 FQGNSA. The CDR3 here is CASSLPKNTGELFF. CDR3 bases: TGTGCCAGCAGCTTACCCAAGAACACCGGGGAGCTGTTTTTT. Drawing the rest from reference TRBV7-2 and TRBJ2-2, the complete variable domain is GAGVSQSPSNKVTEKGKDVELRCDPISGHTALYWYRQSLGQGLEFLIYFQGNSAPDKSGLPSDRFSAERTGGSVSTLTIQRTQQEDSAVYLCASSLPKNTGELFFGEGSRLTVL.

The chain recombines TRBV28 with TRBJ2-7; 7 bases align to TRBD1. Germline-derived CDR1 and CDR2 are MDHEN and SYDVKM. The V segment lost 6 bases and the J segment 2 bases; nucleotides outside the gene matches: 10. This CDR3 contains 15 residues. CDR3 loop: CASRGTEGSTYEQYF. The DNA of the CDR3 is TGTGCCAGCAGAGGGACAGAGGGGAGCACCTACGAGCAGTACTTC.

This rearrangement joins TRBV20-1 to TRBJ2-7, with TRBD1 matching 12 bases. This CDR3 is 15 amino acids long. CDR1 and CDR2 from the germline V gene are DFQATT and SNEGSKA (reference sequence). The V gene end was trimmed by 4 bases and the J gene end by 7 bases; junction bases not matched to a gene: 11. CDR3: CSAIPTGTGGGEQYF. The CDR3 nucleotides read TGCAGTGCTATACCAACCGGGACAGGGGGCGGAGAGCAGTACTTC.

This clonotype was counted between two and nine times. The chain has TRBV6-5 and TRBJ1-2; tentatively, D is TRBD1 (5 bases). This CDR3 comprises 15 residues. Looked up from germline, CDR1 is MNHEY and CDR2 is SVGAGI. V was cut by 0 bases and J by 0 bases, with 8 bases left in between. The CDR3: CASSYSSGANYGYTF. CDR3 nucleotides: TGTGCCAGCAGTTACTCATCGGGGGCTAACTATGGCTACACCTTC.

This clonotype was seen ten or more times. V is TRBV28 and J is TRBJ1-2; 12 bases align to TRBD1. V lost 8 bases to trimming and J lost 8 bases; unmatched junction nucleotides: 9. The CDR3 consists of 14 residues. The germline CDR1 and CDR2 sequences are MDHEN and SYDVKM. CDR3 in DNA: TGTGCCAGCGGGGACAGGGGGCCACAGGGAGGCTACACCTTC. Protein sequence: CASGDRGPQGGYTF.

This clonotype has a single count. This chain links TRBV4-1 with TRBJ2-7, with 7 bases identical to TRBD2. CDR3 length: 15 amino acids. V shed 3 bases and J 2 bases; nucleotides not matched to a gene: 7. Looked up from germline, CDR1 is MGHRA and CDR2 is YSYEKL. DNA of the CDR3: TGCGCCAGCAGCCATAATCCGAGCGGGACCTACGAGCAGTACTTC. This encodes CASSHNPSGTYEQYF.

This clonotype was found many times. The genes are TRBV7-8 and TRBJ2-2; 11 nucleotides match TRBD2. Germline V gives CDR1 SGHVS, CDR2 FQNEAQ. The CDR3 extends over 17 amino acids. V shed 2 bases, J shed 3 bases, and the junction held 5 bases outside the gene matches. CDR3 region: CASSLPGTSGHTGELFF. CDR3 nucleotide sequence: TGTGCCAGCAGCTTACCTGGGACTAGCGGCCACACCGGGGAGCTGTTTTTT.

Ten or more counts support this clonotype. In nucleotides, the CDR3 is TGTGCCAGCAGTCAAGACAGGGATCGTCCCGGGGAGCTGTTTTTT. Protein product: CASSQDRDRPGELFF. The chain carries TRBV27 and TRBJ2-2; 7 positions match TRBD1. This CDR3 comprises 15 residues. Germline assignment: CDR1 MNHEY and CDR2 SMNVEV (reference sequence). V lost 5 bases to trimming and J lost 6 bases; unmatched junction nucleotides: 9.

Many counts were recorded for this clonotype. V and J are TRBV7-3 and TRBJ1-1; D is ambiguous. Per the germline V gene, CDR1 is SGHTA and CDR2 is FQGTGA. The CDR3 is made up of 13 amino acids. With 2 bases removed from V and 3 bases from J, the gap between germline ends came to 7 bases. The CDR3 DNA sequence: TGTGCCAGCAGCTTAGGGTCCTACACTGAAGCTTTCTTT. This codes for CASSLGSYTEAFF.

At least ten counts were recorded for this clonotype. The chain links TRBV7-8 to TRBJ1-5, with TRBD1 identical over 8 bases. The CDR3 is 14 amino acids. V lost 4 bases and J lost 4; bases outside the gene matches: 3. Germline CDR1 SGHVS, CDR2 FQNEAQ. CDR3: CASSSRTGNQPQHF. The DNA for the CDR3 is TGTGCCAGCAGCTCCCGGACAGGGAATCAGCCCCAGCATTTT. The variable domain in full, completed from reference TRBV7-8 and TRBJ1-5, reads GAGVSQSPRYKVAKRGQDVALRCDPISGHVSLFWYQQALGQGPEFLTYFQNEAQLDKSGLPSDRFFAERPEGSVSTLKIQRTQQEDSAVYLCASSSRTGNQPQHFGDGTRLSIL.

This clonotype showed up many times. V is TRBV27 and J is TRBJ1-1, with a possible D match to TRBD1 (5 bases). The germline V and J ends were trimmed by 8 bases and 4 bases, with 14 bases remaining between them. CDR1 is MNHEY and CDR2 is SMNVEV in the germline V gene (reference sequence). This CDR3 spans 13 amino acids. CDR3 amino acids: CASRGRASTEAFF. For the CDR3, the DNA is TGTGCCAGCCGGGGCAGGGCAAGCACTGAAGCTTTCTTT.

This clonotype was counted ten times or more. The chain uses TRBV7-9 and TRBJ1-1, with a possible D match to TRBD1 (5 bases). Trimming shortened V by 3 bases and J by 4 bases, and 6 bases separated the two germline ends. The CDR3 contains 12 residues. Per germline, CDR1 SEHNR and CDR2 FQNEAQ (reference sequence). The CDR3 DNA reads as TGTGCCAGCAGCTTGGACATCACTGAAGCTTTCTTT. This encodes CASSLDITEAFF. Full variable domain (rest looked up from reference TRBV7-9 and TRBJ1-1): DTGVSQNPRHKITKRGQNVTFRCDPISEHNRLYWYRQTLGQGPEFLTYFQNEAQLEKSRLLSDRFSAERPKGSFSTLEIQRTEQGDSAMYLCASSLDITEAFFGQGTRLTVV.

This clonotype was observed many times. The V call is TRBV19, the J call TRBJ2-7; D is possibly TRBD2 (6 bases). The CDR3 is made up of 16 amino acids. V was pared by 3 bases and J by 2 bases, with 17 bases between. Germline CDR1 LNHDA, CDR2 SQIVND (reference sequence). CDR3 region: CASSIGAGTETYEQYF. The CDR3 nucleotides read TGTGCCAGTAGTATTGGGGCCGGGACTGAAACCTACGAGCAGTACTTC.